This record concerns one TCR beta chain sequence. Its antigen is unidentified. This sample is drawn from a study of cytomegalovirus exposure and HLA in healthy donors. Study in general: Within the Caucasian-associated ancestry cluster were around 81% of the approximately 400 genotyped donors. Study results and caveats: Later analysis showed most CMV-associated TCR beta chains appearing HLA-restricted.

The PCR employed 60 Vbeta primers together with 13 Jbeta primers. Using immunoSEQ multiplex PCR, the repertoire was profiled, and TCRdb retains in-frame clones only, with some absent. The sample holds fewer than 90,000 clones, around 78% seen once. The CDR3 sequence is 16 residues long. CDR1 is SGHTA, CDR2 FQGTGA, per germline. V gave up 5 bases and J gave up 0 bases; unmatched junction bases: 8. The chain uses TRBV7-3 and TRBJ2-7, with TRBD1 matching over 9 bases. Sequenced: PBMCs. The origin of this receptor is a male donor in good health and CMV-seropositive. The CDR3 reads CASSPTGTGSSYEQYF. DNA for the CDR3: TGTGCCAGCAGCCCCACCGGGACAGGGAGCTCCTACGAGCAGTACTTC.